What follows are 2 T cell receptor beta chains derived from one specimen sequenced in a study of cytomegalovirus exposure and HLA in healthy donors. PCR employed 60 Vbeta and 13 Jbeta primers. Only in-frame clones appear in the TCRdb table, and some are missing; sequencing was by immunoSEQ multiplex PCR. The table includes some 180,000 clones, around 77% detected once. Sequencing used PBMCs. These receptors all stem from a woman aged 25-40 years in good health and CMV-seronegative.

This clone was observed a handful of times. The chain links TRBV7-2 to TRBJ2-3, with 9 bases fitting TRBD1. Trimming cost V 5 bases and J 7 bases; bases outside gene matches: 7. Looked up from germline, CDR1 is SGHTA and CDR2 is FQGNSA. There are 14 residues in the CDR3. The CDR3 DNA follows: TGTGCCAGCAGCCGTCCCGGGACAGGGAATACGCAGTATTTT. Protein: CASSRPGTGNTQYF.

CDR3 loop: CASSGSSDRVTDTQYF. CDR3 sequence (DNA): TGCGCCAGCAGCGGGAGTAGTGACAGGGTCACAGATACGCAGTATTTT. V gene TRBV10-2 combines with J gene TRBJ2-3, with TRBD1 as a possible D gene (7 bases). From germline, CDR1 is WSHSY and CDR2 SAAADI. V lost 6 bases, J lost 2 bases, and 18 bases lay in between. The length of the CDR3 is 16 residues.